One and the same sample provided the 13 T cell receptor beta chains below, sequenced in a study of patients and donors after allogeneic stem cell transplantation. TCRdb re-called the RT-PCR reads with MiXCR, one entry per CDR3 protein. The top ten clones hold 50% to 75% of a sample with tens of thousands of distinct CDR3 sequences, about 44% of them seen once. The material sequenced was blood, either unsorted or a sorted T cell fraction (not recorded which). The receptors stem from a human donor who was either an allogeneic HSCT recipient or a stem cell or donor lymphocyte infusion donor (not recorded which). It is not recorded whose cells these are; they may come from a transplant donor.

The J gene is TRBJ2-2, the V gene TRBV12-3 or TRBV12-4; no definite D call. Trimming took 4 bases from V and 9 from J, leaving 12 bases between them. This CDR3 has 13 amino acids. This chain's CDR3 is CASSSDGSRELFF. CDR3 nucleotides: TGTGCCAGCAGTTCCGATGGCTCGAGGGAGCTGTTTTTT.

The chain links TRBV12-3 or TRBV12-4 to TRBJ2-7; 8 bases map to TRBD1. This CDR3 has 15 amino acids. V was clipped by 2 bases and J by 2 bases; unmatched bases: 5. The CDR3 DNA reads as TGTGCCAGCAGTTTACTTCGGGACAGGCCCTACGAGCAGTACTTC. This translates into CASSLLRDRPYEQYF.

This chain uses TRBV12-3 or TRBV12-4 with TRBJ1-1, with no clear D. Trimming shortened V by 3 bases and J by 5 bases, and 7 bases separated the two germline ends. The CDR3 has 12 amino acids. The CDR3 DNA reads as TGTGCCAGCAGTTTCTCGGGGACTGAAGCTTTCTTT. It encodes CASSFSGTEAFF.

This clonotype was detected a few times. The chain uses TRBV19 and TRBJ1-5; D remains ambiguous. The length of the CDR3 is 12 residues. Germline V gene lookup returns CDR1 LNHDA and CDR2 SQIVND (reference sequence). The germline V and J ends were trimmed by 3 bases and 9 bases, with 9 bases remaining between them. CDR3: CASSMASGPQHF. CDR3 nucleotides: TGTGCCAGTAGTATGGCTTCTGGGCCCCAGCATTTT.

This clonotype has a handful of counts. This sequence joins TRBV4-3 and TRBJ1-1; D not certain. CDR3 size: 12 residues. Deletions cut 0 bases from V and 14 bases from J, with 13 bases between. CDR1 is LGHNA and CDR2 is YSLEER in the germline V gene. This CDR3 is CASSQDSDLQFF. The CDR3 nucleotides read TGCGCCAGCAGCCAAGATTCGGACTTACAGTTCTTT.

The chain couples TRBV7-9 to TRBJ1-2; D is undetermined. With 3 bases removed from V and 7 bases from J, the gap between germline ends came to 15 bases. Germline values: CDR1 SEHNR, CDR2 FQNEAQ (reference sequence). The CDR3 spans 14 residues. The CDR3 DNA follows: TGTGCCAGCAGCTTTTTTATGGAACGTGGTGGCTACACCTTC. This encodes CASSFFMERGGYTF.

This sequence joins TRBV7-9 and TRBJ1-2; D perhaps matches TRBD1 (5 bases). CDR1 is SEHNR, CDR2 FQNEAQ, per germline (reference sequence). There are 15 residues in the CDR3. The V gene lost 5 bases and the J gene lost 3 bases, with 16 bases spanning the gap. CDR3: CASSPAPDSDYGYTF. The CDR3 DNA reads as TGTGCCAGCAGCCCAGCTCCCGACAGCGACTATGGCTACACCTTC.

The rearrangement joins TRBV6-2 or TRBV6-3 to TRBJ1-3; no clear D. Trimming shortened V by 7 bases and J by 4 bases, and 5 bases separated the two germline ends. Germline CDR1 is MNHEY and CDR2 is SVGEGT. The CDR3 loop spans 11 amino acids. In nucleotides, the CDR3 is TGTGCCAGCAACAGAGGAAACACCATATATTTT. This translates into CASNRGNTIYF.

This clonotype was seen only once. V is TRBV29-1 and J is TRBJ1-1, with D maybe TRBD1 (5 bases). Trimming cost V 0 bases and J 11 bases, with 13 bases left between them. Looked up from germline, CDR1 is SQVTM and CDR2 is ANQGSEA. There are 12 residues in the CDR3. The CDR3 region has the DNA TGCAGCGTTGAAGATCGGGGGATGCGTGCTTTCTTT. This translates into CSVEDRGMRAFF.

This clonotype was seen only a few times. V is TRBV5-1 and J is TRBJ1-2, with D perhaps TRBD1 (6 bases). V was pared by 2 bases and J by 4 bases, with 12 bases between. Germline lookup yields CDR1 SGHRS and CDR2 YFSETQ. This CDR3 has 14 amino acids. This chain's CDR3 is CASSFSDRIYGYTF. The DNA of the CDR3 is TGCGCCAGCAGCTTCTCGGACAGAATCTATGGCTACACCTTC.

In its sample, this clonotype was seen a few times. The V call is TRBV5-6, the J call TRBJ1-2; no firm D call. This CDR3 is built from 15 residues. V shed 0 bases and J shed 10 bases, with 19 bases lying between them. Germline CDR1 SGHDT, CDR2 YYEEEE. The CDR3: CASSLVRAHNFDYTF. Written as DNA, the CDR3 is TGTGCCAGCAGCTTGGTACGGGCCCATAACTTTGACTACACCTTC.

This clonotype was picked up a small number of times. J is TRBJ1-2 and V is TRBV5-1; D is possibly TRBD1 (6 bases). V was pared by 4 bases and J by 6 bases, with 16 bases between. CDR1 and CDR2 from the germline V gene are SGHRS and YFSETQ. This CDR3 region has 14 residues. CDR3 nucleotide sequence: TGCGCCAGCAGCCTAGACAGGCCGGAAAATGGCTACACCTTC. This sequence encodes CASSLDRPENGYTF.

The chain combines TRBV29-1 with TRBJ1-2, with D tentatively TRBD1 (6 bases). Germline V lookup: CDR1 SQVTM, CDR2 ANQGSEA. Trimming removed 8 bases from V and 5 bases from J, with 15 bases in between. The CDR3 extends over 12 amino acids. CDR3 amino acids: CSSRTVSYGYTF. The CDR3 DNA reads as TGCAGCTCAAGGACAGTATCATATGGCTACACCTTC.